The T cell receptor beta chain described here comes from a study of PD-1 blockade in classical Hodgkin lymphoma. General observations from the study: Significant TCR diversity gains by C4D1 occurred in CD4+ but not CD8+ cells.

V trimming: 3 bases; J trimming: 0 bases; junction bases outside the gene matches: 6. The germline V gene has CDR1 LNHNV and CDR2 YYDKDF (reference sequence). This CDR3 has 16 residues. All patients relapsed after autologous stem cell transplantation, and brentuximab vedotin exposure varied. Using immunoSEQ multiplex PCR, the repertoire was profiled, and TCRdb retains in-frame clones only, with some absent. Of tens of thousands of clones listed, roughly 89% are singletons. Concerning this clone: Its cognate antigen is unknown.

The sample consisted of peripheral blood mononuclear cells (PBMCs), taken before the second cycle of nivolumab. V gene TRBV15 combines with J gene TRBJ2-7; 9 nucleotides match TRBD2. The source is a human donor with classical Hodgkin lymphoma. Here the CDR3 DNA reads TGTGCCACCAGCAGCCTCGGACTAGCGAGCTCCTACGAGCAGTACTTC. Its translation is CATSSLGLASSYEQYF.